The rows below give T cell receptor beta chains drawn from one sample of a study of shared clonotypes between healthy human individuals. The data were produced by immunoSEQ multiplex PCR, yet TCRdb's version contains in-frame clones alone and is incomplete. The sample holds some 2 million clones, roughly 94% seen once. Sequences were obtained from naive CD8+ T cells sorted from blood. The origin of the receptors is a man between 18 and 35 years old in good health. The CDR3 runs from the conserved cysteine through the conserved F or W. A D gene is named only where the DNA matches it firmly. Size values are once, few and many counts, or a class for expanded clones, and some rows have none.

v_gene	d_gene	j_gene	abundance	CDR3aa	CDR3nt
TRBV28	TRBD2	TRBJ2-5	-	CASSLKRGGTYQETQYF	TGTGCCAGCAGCCTTAAGCGGGGGGGCACTTACCAAGAGACCCAGTACTTC
TRBV7-2	TRBD2	TRBJ2-5	-	CASSLGSLAGEETQYF	TGTGCCAGCAGCTTAGGGTCTCTAGCGGGGGAGGAGACCCAGTACTTC
TRBV6-5	-	TRBJ1-5	-	CASSYWGPNQPQHF	TGTGCCAGCAGTTACTGGGGCCCGAATCAGCCCCAGCATTTT
TRBV30	-	TRBJ2-2	-	CAWEGGHRLGTDDTGELFF	TGTGCCTGGGAGGGAGGACATCGGCTCGGGACTGATGACACCGGGGAGCTGTTTTTT
TRBV15	-	TRBJ1-5	-	CATSRDLGFSNQPQHF	TGTGCCACCAGCAGAGATTTAGGGTTTAGCAATCAGCCCCAGCATTTT
TRBV27	-	TRBJ2-5	-	CASSSNEETQYF	TGTGCCAGCAGTTCCAATGAAGAGACCCAGTACTTC
TRBV30	-	TRBJ2-7	once	CAWRSGPTYEQYF	TGTGCCTGGAGGTCTGGGCCAACCTACGAGCAGTACTTC
TRBV30	-	TRBJ2-3	-	CAWSQGLAVGDTQYF	TGTGCCTGGAGCCAGGGGCTAGCCGTTGGGGATACGCAGTATTTT
TRBV18	-	TRBJ2-5	-	CASSPPIRETQYF	TGTGCCAGCTCACCACCAATACGAGAGACCCAGTACTTC
TRBV5-5	-	TRBJ2-6	-	CASSLVGTGANVLTF	TGTGCCAGCAGCTTGGTGGGGACTGGGGCCAACGTCCTGACTTTC
TRBV4-1	TRBD1	TRBJ2-1	-	CASSETGVEQFF	TGCGCCAGCAGCGAGACAGGGGTTGAGCAGTTCTTC
TRBV23-1	-	TRBJ2-7	-	CASRPRQNYSYEQYF	TGCGCCAGCAGGCCTCGACAGAACTACTCCTACGAGCAGTACTTC
TRBV27	TRBD2	TRBJ2-2	-	CASSLVRVAGLGNGELFF	TGTGCCAGCAGTTTGGTTAGGGTAGCGGGATTGGGGAACGGGGAGCTGTTTTTT
TRBV27	-	TRBJ1-5	-	CASSLEGGERQPQHF	TGTGCCAGCAGTTTAGAAGGGGGAGAAAGGCAGCCCCAGCATTTT
TRBV29-1	-	TRBJ2-1	once	CSVEGLAGTDYNEQFF	TGCAGCGTTGAGGGACTGGCCGGGACGGATTACAATGAGCAGTTCTTC
TRBV5-4	-	TRBJ2-7	-	CASSLGDSLYEQYF	TGTGCCAGCAGCTTGGGGGACTCTCTCTACGAGCAGTACTTC
TRBV18	-	TRBJ1-1	-	CASSRVLNPEAFF	TGTGCCAGCTCAAGGGTCCTAAACCCTGAAGCTTTCTTT